This entry lists 23 T cell receptor beta chains sequenced from one sample in a study of human T cells and chemical hapten exposure listed by TCRdb under 2021. What the time point label conveys for this sample: healthy volunteer bleed at 6 weeks. Total RNA was extracted from unfractionated whole blood that had been collected in Tempus Blood RNA tubes. The library was built by means of RACE. Instrument used: NextSeq 500. The raw public data were reprocessed by TCRdb itself: fastp quality trimming at Q25, MiXCR clonotype calling, in-frame beta chains only. Each entry merges the rows of one CDR3 protein and shows their most common DNA and genes. The sample records roughly 75,000 distinct CDR3 sequences, about 8.6% of which are singletons. The ten largest clones add up to roughly 1.6% of the sample. Sequencing was performed on whole blood. The receptor set was obtained from a female donor in good health. Some clones in this sample may be carry-over from other donors' samples.

This clonotype has only a few counts. This rearrangement joins TRBV28 to TRBJ1-1, with 10 bases aligning to TRBD1. In germline, CDR1 is MDHEN, CDR2 SYDVKM. Losses at the gene ends were 6 bases for V and 5 bases for J; bases not matched to a gene: 9. This CDR3 spans 15 amino acids. CDR3 DNA sequence: TGTGCCAGCAGACACCGGGACAGGGGAGGAACTGAAGCTTTCTTT. Translated, it gives CASRHRDRGGTEAFF.

This clonotype has a handful of counts. V gene TRBV6-5 combines with J gene TRBJ2-3; 7 nucleotides line up with TRBD2. The CDR3 has 13 amino acids. In germline, CDR1 is MNHEY, CDR2 SVGAGI. V was clipped by 7 bases and J by 4 bases; unmatched bases: 5. The CDR3: CASTRAGSDTQYF. The CDR3 region has the DNA TGTGCCAGCACACGAGCGGGATCAGATACGCAGTATTTT.

This clonotype was counted ten times or more. V gene TRBV9 combines with J gene TRBJ1-4, with D possibly being TRBD1 (5 bases). The CDR3 runs to 15 residues. Germline CDR1 is SGDLS and CDR2 is YYNGEE. V was shortened by 0 bases and J by 15 bases, with 21 bases between the two germline ends. The CDR3 loop is CASSVGPPGDGEVFF. The DNA for the CDR3 is TGTGCCAGCAGCGTAGGGCCTCCCGGGGACGGTGAAGTGTTTTTT.

This clonotype was observed a few times. This chain connects TRBV4-3 to TRBJ1-2; D ambiguous. The CDR3 is made up of 14 amino acids. V shed 0 bases and J shed 4 bases, with 9 bases lying between them. From germline, CDR1 is LGHNA and CDR2 YSLEER. In DNA form, the CDR3 reads TGCGCCAGCAGCCAAGAGGCAGACTTCTATGGCTACACCTTC. Translating gives CASSQEADFYGYTF.

The chain recombines TRBV7-8 with TRBJ2-6; no reliable D call. Germline loops: CDR1 SGHVS, CDR2 FQNEAQ. CDR3 length: 16 amino acids. V was cut by 2 bases and J by 0 bases, with 8 bases left in between. CDR3 residues: CASSLRASSGANVLTF. The CDR3 DNA follows: TGTGCCAGCAGCTTACGTGCGAGCTCTGGGGCCAACGTCCTGACTTTC.

This clonotype occurred many times. V usage is TRBV20-1 and J usage is TRBJ2-7; TRBD2 matches 9 bases. The CDR3 is 13 residues long. Germline loops: CDR1 DFQATT, CDR2 SNEGSKA (reference sequence). The J segment lost 3 bases and the V segment lost 4 bases, leaving 4 bases of the junction unmatched. The CDR3 loop is CSATSGEYYEQYF. DNA of the CDR3: TGCAGTGCTACTAGCGGGGAGTACTACGAGCAGTACTTC.

This chain links TRBV12-3 or TRBV12-4 with TRBJ2-2; TRBD2 agrees at 11 bases. The CDR3 has 21 amino acids. The J segment lost 1 base and the V segment lost 5 bases, leaving 18 bases of the junction unmatched. CDR3 DNA: TGTGCCAGCAGTCCGCACCGAATAGTAGGGACTAGCGGTGAGAACACCGGGGAGCTGTTTTTT. Its translation: CASSPHRIVGTSGENTGELFF.

This clonotype occurred many times. The genes are TRBV10-3 and TRBJ1-1, with 9 bases fitting TRBD1. With V trimmed by 0 bases and J by 4 bases, 0 bases remained unmatched. The germline CDR1 and CDR2 sequences are ENHRY and SYGVKD. CDR3 size: 14 residues. The CDR3 sequence: CAISESGQGTEAFF. The CDR3 coding sequence is TGTGCCATCAGTGAGTCGGGACAGGGCACTGAAGCTTTCTTT.

This clonotype was seen a few times. The V gene is TRBV7-6, the J gene TRBJ1-1, with D unresolved. This CDR3 contains 16 residues. V was cut by 1 base and J by 0 bases, with 12 bases left in between. Per germline, CDR1 SGHVS and CDR2 FNYEAQ. The CDR3 DNA reads TGTGCCAGCAGCTTAGGTGGCAGAGACCTGAACACTGAAGCTTTCTTT. Translated: CASSLGGRDLNTEAFF.

This chain connects TRBV12-3 or TRBV12-4 to TRBJ2-3, with 12 bases matching TRBD2. Losses at the gene ends were 6 bases for V and 4 bases for J; bases not matched to a gene: 5. This CDR3 has 15 amino acids. CDR3 sequence reads: CASRTSGGRADTQYF. The CDR3 DNA sequence: TGTGCCAGCAGGACTAGCGGGGGTCGGGCAGATACGCAGTATTTT.

The chain has TRBV2 and TRBJ2-7; the D gene is possibly TRBD1 (6 bases). V shed 9 bases and J shed 1 base, with 13 bases lying between them. This CDR3 contains 13 residues. Germline V gene sequence: CDR1 SNHLY, CDR2 FYNNEI. The CDR3 protein is CASSPGQSYEQYF. The CDR3 nucleotides read TGTGCCAGTTCACCCGGACAGTCCTACGAGCAGTACTTC.

About this clonotype itself: An end of the junction differs from the germline gene, which may be a read error. This sequence joins TRBV10-3 and TRBJ1-3; the D gene is possibly TRBD1 (5 bases). CDR1 and CDR2 from the germline V gene are ENHRY and SYGVKD. There are 14 residues in the CDR3. The CDR3 protein is CALRDSSSGNTIYF. CDR3 nucleotides: TGTGCCCTCAGGGATAGCTCATCTGGAAACACCATATATTTT.

This rearrangement joins TRBV11-2 to TRBJ1-4; TRBD1 is a possible D gene (6 bases). Germline V CDR1 and CDR2: SGHAT, FQNNGV. V lost 6 bases and J lost 6, with 23 bases in between. The length of the CDR3 is 17 residues. The CDR3 here is CASRFGKGVSRHEKLFF. In DNA, the CDR3 is TGTGCCAGCAGATTTGGGAAGGGGGTCAGTCGTCATGAAAAACTGTTTTTT.

This clonotype occurred many times. This may arise from a read error, as a much more abundant clone is one base away. The chain is built from TRBV27 and TRBJ2-5, with D possibly being TRBD1 (6 bases). Trimming left V 7 bases short and J 4 bases short, with 16 bases between. The CDR3 is 14 residues long. Germline-derived CDR1 and CDR2 are MNHEY and SMNVEV (reference sequence). The CDR3 coding sequence is TGTGCCAGCAACCCGACCACAGGGTTAGAGACCCAGTACTTC. Its translation is CASNPTTGLETQYF.

The CDR3 loop is CASSTSGDTTNEKLFF. The CDR3 bases are TGTGCCAGCAGTACGAGTGGCGATACAACTAATGAAAAACTGTTTTTT. The rearrangement links TRBV28 to TRBJ1-4; D remains ambiguous. V lost 5 bases, J lost 0 bases, and 13 bases lay in between. The V gene's germline CDR1 is MDHEN and CDR2 SYDVKM. There are 16 residues in the CDR3.

This clonotype was recorded at least ten times. V usage is TRBV5-1 and J usage is TRBJ1-3; D not resolved. The germline V gene has CDR1 SGHRS and CDR2 YFSETQ. The germline V and J ends were trimmed by 5 bases and 7 bases, with 13 bases remaining between them. The CDR3 is 13 residues long. CDR3 nucleotide sequence: TGCGCCAGCAGTTCCGGGGAGGAGAACACCATATATTTT. This encodes CASSSGEENTIYF.

The chain is built from TRBV5-6 and TRBJ2-3, with D possibly matching TRBD2 (5 bases). CDR1 is SGHDT, CDR2 YYEEEE, per germline. The CDR3 has 16 amino acids. Between the trimmed V and J ends, which lost 4 bases and 3 bases, there was a span of 18 bases. The CDR3, as DNA: TGTGCCAGCAGCGAGGACTTCACCTTTGGTACAGATACGCAGTATTTT. Encoded protein: CASSEDFTFGTDTQYF.

This clonotype was detected a few times. The chain recombines TRBV12-3 or TRBV12-4 with TRBJ1-1, with unresolved D. The CDR3 is 13 amino acids. V was shortened by 6 bases and J by 1 base, with 9 bases between the two germline ends. DNA for the CDR3: TGTGCCAGCAGCTCTTACACGAACACTGAAGCTTTCTTT. The encoded protein is CASSSYTNTEAFF.

This clonotype has just a few counts. V is TRBV20-1 and J is TRBJ2-1, with D maybe TRBD2 (5 bases). The V end lost 3 bases, the J end lost 8 bases, and 20 bases lay between the germline ends. CDR3 length equals 15 residues. CDR1 and CDR2 (germline): DFQATT, SNEGSKA (reference sequence). CDR3 sequence reads: CSASRGMDRAHEQFF. CDR3 DNA sequence: TGCAGTGCTAGCCGGGGAATGGACCGCGCCCATGAGCAGTTCTTC.

This clonotype was observed at least ten times. V usage is TRBV5-6 and J usage is TRBJ2-7, with 10 bases identical to TRBD1. The CDR3 is made up of 17 amino acids. V was clipped by 4 bases and J by 7 bases; unmatched bases: 17. Germline CDR1 SGHDT, CDR2 YYEEEE. CDR3 sequence reads: CASSQGGYGTGVLEQYF. In DNA, the CDR3 is TGTGCCAGCAGCCAGGGCGGGTACGGGACAGGGGTTTTGGAGCAGTACTTC.

This clonotype was counted between two and nine times. V and J are TRBV2 and TRBJ2-7, with TRBD2 as a possible D gene (6 bases). CDR3 length: 14 residues. V gave up 7 bases and J gave up 3 bases, with 16 bases separating them. Germline-derived CDR1 and CDR2 are SNHLY and FYNNEI. As DNA, the CDR3 is TGTGCCAGCAAAACCTCTAGCGTACGCTACGAGCAGTACTTC. Its translation: CASKTSSVRYEQYF. Combining the CDR3 with reference TRBV2 and TRBJ2-7 gives the whole variable domain EPEVTQTPSHQVTQMGQEVILRCVPISNHLYFYWYRQILGQKVEFLVSFYNNEISEKSEIFDDQFSVERPDGSNFTLKIRSTKLEDSAMYFCASKTSSVRYEQYFGPGTRLTVT.

The J gene is TRBJ1-5, the V gene TRBV20-1; D is possibly TRBD1 (5 bases). The germline V gene encodes CDR1 DFQATT and CDR2 SNEGSKA (reference sequence). The germline V and J ends were trimmed by 2 bases and 2 bases, with 16 bases remaining between them. This CDR3 contains 16 residues. Here the CDR3 reads CSARSRVAIGNQPQHF. In DNA, the CDR3 is TGCAGTGCTAGATCCAGGGTGGCGATTGGCAATCAGCCCCAGCATTTT.

This clonotype showed up just a few times. The J gene is TRBJ1-6, the V gene TRBV12-3 or TRBV12-4; D gene unclear. V was clipped by 0 bases and J by 0 bases, with 3 bases between them. The CDR3 runs to 15 residues. The CDR3: CASSLAGSYNSPLHF. The CDR3 region has the DNA TGTGCCAGCAGTTTAGCGGGCTCCTATAATTCACCCCTCCACTTT.